These T cell receptor beta chains were read from a single sample in a study of T cell repertoires in cytomegalovirus infection. TCRdb reanalysed the reads using MiXCR and keeps one entry per CDR3 protein. This table holds around 280,000 distinct CDR3 sequences, roughly 9.3% found once. Sequences were obtained from PBMCs. These receptors were collected from a human donor in good health (CMV status not recorded). Some clones in this sample may be carry-over from other donors' samples. The CDR3 runs from the conserved cysteine through the conserved F or W. The order of the fields is CDR3 DNA, CDR3 protein, V gene, D gene, J gene, clone size. A D gene is named only where the DNA matches it firmly. Rows give clone size only sometimes, using once, few, many, or a class for an expanded clone.

TGCAGTGCATATCCGGCAGGGGGCAATCAGCCCCAGCATTTT	CSAYPAGGNQPQHF	TRBV20-1	-	TRBJ1-5	few
TGTGCCAGCAGACCCCCGGGACAGGGATACCAGCCCCAGCATTTT	CASRPPGQGYQPQHF	TRBV6-2/TRBV6-3	TRBD1	TRBJ1-5	many
TGTGCCAGCAGCTTAATGATCCCAGGGACGGACAGAGAAGCTTTCTTT	CASSLMIPGTDREAFF	TRBV7-9	-	TRBJ1-1	many
TGCAGTGCTAGAGATTACACAGGCGGCAATCAGCCCCAGCATTTT	CSARDYTGGNQPQHF	TRBV20-1	-	TRBJ1-5	-
TGCAGTGCTCTCCCTCAGGGGGTATATGGCTACACCTTC	CSALPQGVYGYTF	TRBV20-1	TRBD1	TRBJ1-2	many
TGTGCCAGCAGCTTAGGACAGGAGGGCACTGAAGCTTTCTTT	CASSLGQEGTEAFF	TRBV7-6	-	TRBJ1-1	many
TGTGCCATCAGCTCGGGACAGGGGAAAGAGACCCAGTACTTC	CAISSGQGKETQYF	TRBV10-3	TRBD1	TRBJ2-5	many
TGTGCCAGCACCCCGACCGAGAACACTGAAGCTTTCTTT	CASTPTENTEAFF	TRBV12-3/TRBV12-4	-	TRBJ1-1	many
TGTGCCAGCAGTAGAGGGGGCGCATTGACTAATGAAAAACTGTTTTTT	CASSRGGALTNEKLFF	TRBV28	TRBD1	TRBJ1-4	many
TGTGCCAGCAGCCCTCGACCGACAGCTTACTATGGCTACACCTTC	CASSPRPTAYYGYTF	TRBV3-1	-	TRBJ1-2	few